This T cell receptor (beta chain) emerged from a study of cytomegalovirus exposure and HLA in healthy donors. Study context: Researchers found that 81% of about 400 genotyped donors fell within the Caucasian-associated ancestry cluster.

In its sample, this clone was seen once. The antigen is unknown. Broader study findings: Follow-up analysis later connected one missense variant in DCLRE1C with trimming of TCR beta V- and J-genes.

Germline V CDR1 and CDR2: SQVTM, ANQGSEA. The CDR3 is 12 amino acids. V was pared by 7 bases and J by 11 bases, with 20 bases between. The PCR employed 60 Vbeta primers together with 13 Jbeta primers. Measured with immunoSEQ multiplex PCR; TCRdb has only the in-frame clones, and not every one. The table has a few hundred thousand clones, roughly four fifths seen once. Sequenced: PBMCs. The chain couples TRBV29-1 to TRBJ1-2; no clear D gene. The clonotype comes from a woman between 40 and 55 years old in good health and CMV-seronegative. The CDR3: CSARLIDYRYTF. In DNA form, the CDR3 reads TGCAGCGCGCGACTAATCGACTATCGGTACACCTTC.